A single T cell receptor (beta chain) is shown here with its context. The entry originates in a study of response to subunit inactivated influenza vaccine. The CDR3 contains 14 residues. The V gene's germline CDR1 is DFQATT and CDR2 SNEGSKA (reference sequence). V was pared by 4 bases and J by 5 bases, with 17 bases between. TCRdb recomputed calls from the RT-PCR reads with MiXCR, one row per CDR3 protein. The sample has more than 500,000 distinct CDR3 sequences, 11% seen once. This same sample was also taken into another study, of T cells expressing NK-cell markers. That study reports: TCR beta cDNA was generated via 5'RACE template switching incorporating UMIs.

Sample: PBMCs from blood, taken on the day of vaccination. This clonotype was obtained from a man aged 45-65 years who received an inactivated influenza vaccine. This chain uses TRBV20-1 with TRBJ2-5, with D possibly being TRBD1 or TRBD2 (5 bases each). The CDR3 sequence: CSATLARGRETQYF. The CDR3 nucleotides read TGCAGTGCTACCCTGGCGAGGGGACGGGAGACCCAGTACTTC.